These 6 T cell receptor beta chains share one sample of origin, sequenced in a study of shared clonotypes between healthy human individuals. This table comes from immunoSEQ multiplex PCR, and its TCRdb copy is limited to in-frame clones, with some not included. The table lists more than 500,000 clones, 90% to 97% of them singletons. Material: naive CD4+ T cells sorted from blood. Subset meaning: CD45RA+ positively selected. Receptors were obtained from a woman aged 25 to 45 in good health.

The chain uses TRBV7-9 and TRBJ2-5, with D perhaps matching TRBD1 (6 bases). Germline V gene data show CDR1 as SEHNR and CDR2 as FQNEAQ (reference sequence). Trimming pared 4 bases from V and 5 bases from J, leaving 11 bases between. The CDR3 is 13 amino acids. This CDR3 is CASSSRQVETQYF. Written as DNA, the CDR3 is TGTGCCAGCAGCTCACGACAGGTTGAGACCCAGTACTTC.

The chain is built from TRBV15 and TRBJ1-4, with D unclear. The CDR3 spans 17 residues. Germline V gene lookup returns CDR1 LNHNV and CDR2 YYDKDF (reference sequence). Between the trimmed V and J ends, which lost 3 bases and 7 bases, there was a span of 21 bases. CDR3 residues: CATSREKGRVIAEKLFF. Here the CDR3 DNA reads TGTGCCACCAGCAGGGAAAAAGGACGGGTAATAGCTGAAAAACTGTTTTTT.

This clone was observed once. CDR3 protein: CASSRESGANVLTF. The CDR3 nucleotides are TGTGCCAGCAGCAGGGAGTCTGGGGCCAACGTCCTGACTTTC. The chain combines TRBV28 with TRBJ2-6, with D perhaps TRBD1 or TRBD2 (5 bases each). This CDR3 comprises 14 residues. The ends were cut back, 6 bases at V and 1 base at J, with 7 bases in the middle. Germline lookup yields CDR1 MDHEN and CDR2 SYDVKM.

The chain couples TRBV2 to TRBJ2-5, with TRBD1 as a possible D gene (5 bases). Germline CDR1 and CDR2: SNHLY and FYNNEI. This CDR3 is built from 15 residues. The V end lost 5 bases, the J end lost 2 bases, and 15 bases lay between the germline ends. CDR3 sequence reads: CASSQTESTQETQYF. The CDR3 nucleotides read TGTGCCAGCAGTCAGACAGAGTCTACTCAAGAGACCCAGTACTTC.

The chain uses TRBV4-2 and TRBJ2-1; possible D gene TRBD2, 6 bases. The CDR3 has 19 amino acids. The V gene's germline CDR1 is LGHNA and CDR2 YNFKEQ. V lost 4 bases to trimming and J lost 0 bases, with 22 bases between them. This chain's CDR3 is CASSPLGGRGASSYNEQFF. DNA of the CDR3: TGTGCCAGCAGCCCCTTAGGAGGACGCGGGGCAAGCTCCTACAATGAGCAGTTCTTC.

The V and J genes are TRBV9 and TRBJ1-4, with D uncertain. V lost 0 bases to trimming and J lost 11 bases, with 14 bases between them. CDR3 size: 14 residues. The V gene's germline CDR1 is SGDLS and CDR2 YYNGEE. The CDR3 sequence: CASSVEREPGKLFF. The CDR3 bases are TGTGCCAGCAGCGTAGAGAGGGAGCCGGGGAAACTGTTTTTT.